This T cell receptor beta chain was captured by sequencing in a study of T cells in Graves' hyperthyroidism and ophthalmopathy. Study-wide findings and caveats: Appearing also in blood were most of the thyroid clonotypes expanded above 0.001.

The CDR3 covers 14 residues. J gave up 9 bases and V 5 bases, and 14 bases lay outside the gene matches. Germline CDR1 is DFQATT and CDR2 is SNEGSKA (reference sequence). Amplified regions were TCR beta CDR3 sequences from RNA transcripts. The TCR CDR3 was amplified in a first-round RT-PCR using the HTBI primer set. Using its own MiXCR run on the multiplex PCR reads, TCRdb lists one record per CDR3 protein. The sample gives about 840,000 distinct CDR3 sequences, approximately 40% of which show up once; around 9.3% is in the top ten. Stable Graves' hyperthyroidism denoted no ophthalmopathy progression over 18 months. Each 10 ml fresh peripheral blood draw supplied the PBMCs. A word on this clonotype: Its antigen is unknown.

Sequencing was done on a sample of blood. This receptor was taken from a man younger than 35 with Graves' hyperthyroidism. This chain connects TRBV20-1 to TRBJ2-5, with 8 bases lining up with TRBD1. Here the CDR3 DNA reads TGCAGTGCTGTAGACAGGGGAGGAAATCAGCCCCAGTACTTC. As protein: CSAVDRGGNQPQYF.